The clone carrying this T cell receptor (beta chain) appeared a few times. Its target is unknown. The CDR3 runs to 15 residues. Looked up from germline, CDR1 is MDHEN and CDR2 is SYDVKM. Trimming shortened V by 5 bases and J by 2 bases, and 14 bases separated the two germline ends. This sample is drawn from a study of CD8+ T cells in alopecia areata. Sorting separated CD4+ and CD8+ T cells out of PBMCs. Broader study findings: Resident alphabeta T-cell populations of normal skin are likewise subject to sequencing in scalp samples. Alopecia totalis/universalis scalp especially showed more expanded CD8+ clones than normal scalp.

RNA extraction and reverse transcription yielded cDNA as sequencing template. Produced via immunoSEQ multiplex PCR; TCRdb's table is partial and in-frame only. The table lists over 150,000 clones, around three fifths of them singletons, with roughly 5.3% in the top ten. The clonotype comes from a human donor in good health. Sequencing input: CD8+ T cells sorted from blood. V and J are TRBV28 and TRBJ2-3; D gene uncertain. CDR3 sequence: CASSPSQSPTDTQYF. In DNA, the CDR3 is TGTGCCAGCAGTCCCTCTCAGTCTCCCACAGATACGCAGTATTTT. Combining the CDR3 with reference TRBV28 and TRBJ2-3 gives the whole variable domain DVKVTQSSRYLVKRTGEKVFLECVQDMDHENMFWYRQDPGLGLRLIYFSYDVKMKEKGDIPEGYSVSREKKERFSLILESASTNQTSMYLCASSPSQSPTDTQYFGPGTRLTVL.